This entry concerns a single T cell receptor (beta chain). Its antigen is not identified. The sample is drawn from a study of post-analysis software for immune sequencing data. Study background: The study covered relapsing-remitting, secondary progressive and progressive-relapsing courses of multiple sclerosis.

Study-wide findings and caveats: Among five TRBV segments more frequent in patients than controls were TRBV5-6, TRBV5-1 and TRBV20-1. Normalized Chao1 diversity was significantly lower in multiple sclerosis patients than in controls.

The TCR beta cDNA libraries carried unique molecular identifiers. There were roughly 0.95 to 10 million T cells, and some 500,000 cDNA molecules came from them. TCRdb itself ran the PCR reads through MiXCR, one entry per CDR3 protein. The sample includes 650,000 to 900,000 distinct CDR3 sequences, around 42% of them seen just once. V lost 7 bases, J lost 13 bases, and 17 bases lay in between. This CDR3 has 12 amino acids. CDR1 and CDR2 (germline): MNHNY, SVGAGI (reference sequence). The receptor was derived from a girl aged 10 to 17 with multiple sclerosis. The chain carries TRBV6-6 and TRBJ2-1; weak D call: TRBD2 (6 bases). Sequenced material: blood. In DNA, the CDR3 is TGTGCCAGCAATTCTCTCGGGAGTGGTCAGTTCTTC. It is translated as CASNSLGSGQFF.